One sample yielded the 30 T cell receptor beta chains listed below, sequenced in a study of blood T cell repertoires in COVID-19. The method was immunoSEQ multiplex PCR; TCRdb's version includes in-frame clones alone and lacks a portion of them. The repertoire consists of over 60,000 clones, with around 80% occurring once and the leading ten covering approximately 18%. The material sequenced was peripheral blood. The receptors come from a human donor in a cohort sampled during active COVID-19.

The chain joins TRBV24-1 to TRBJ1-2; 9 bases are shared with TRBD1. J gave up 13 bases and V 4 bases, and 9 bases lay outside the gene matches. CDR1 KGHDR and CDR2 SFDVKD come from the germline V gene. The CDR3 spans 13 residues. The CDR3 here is CATSEPGTGTVTF. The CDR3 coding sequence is TGTGCCACCAGTGAACCTGGGACAGGGACGGTCACCTTC.

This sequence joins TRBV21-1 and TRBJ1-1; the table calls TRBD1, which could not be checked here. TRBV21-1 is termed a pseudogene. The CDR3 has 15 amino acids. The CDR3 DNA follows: TGTGCCAGCAGCTCTCCAAGGGGCCTCTGTGTAAATGCTTTCTTT. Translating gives CASSSPRGLCVNAFF.

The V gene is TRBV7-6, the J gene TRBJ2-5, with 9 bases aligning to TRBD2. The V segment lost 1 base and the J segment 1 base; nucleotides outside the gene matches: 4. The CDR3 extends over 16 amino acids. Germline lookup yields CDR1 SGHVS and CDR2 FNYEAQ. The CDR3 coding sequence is TGTGCCAGCAGCTTAGAGGGGACTAGCATCCAAGAGACCCAGTACTTC. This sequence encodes CASSLEGTSIQETQYF.

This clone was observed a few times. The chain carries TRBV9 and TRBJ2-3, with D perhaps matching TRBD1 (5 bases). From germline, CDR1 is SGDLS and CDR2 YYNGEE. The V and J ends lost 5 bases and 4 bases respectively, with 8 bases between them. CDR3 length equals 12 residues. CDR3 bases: TGTGCCAGCAGTCCAGGGTCAGATACGCAGTATTTT. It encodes CASSPGSDTQYF.

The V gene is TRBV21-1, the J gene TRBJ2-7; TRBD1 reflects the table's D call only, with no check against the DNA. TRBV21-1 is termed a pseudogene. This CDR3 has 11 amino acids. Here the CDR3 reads CASSKGPEQYF. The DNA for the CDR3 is TGTGCCAGCAGCAAAGGTCCAGAGCAGTACTTC.

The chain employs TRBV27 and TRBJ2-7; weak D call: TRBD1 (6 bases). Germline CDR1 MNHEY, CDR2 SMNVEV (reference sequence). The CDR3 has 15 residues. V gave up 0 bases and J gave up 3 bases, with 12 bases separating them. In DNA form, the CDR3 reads TGTGCCAGCAGTTTATCGTTTCAGGGGATCTACGAGCAGTACTTC. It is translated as CASSLSFQGIYEQYF.

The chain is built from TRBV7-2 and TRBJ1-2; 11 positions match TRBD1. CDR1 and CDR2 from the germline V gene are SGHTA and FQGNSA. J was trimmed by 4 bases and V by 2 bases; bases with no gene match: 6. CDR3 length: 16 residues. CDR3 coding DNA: TGTGCCAGCAGCTTACAGGGGACAGGGGGAATCTATGGCTACACCTTC. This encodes CASSLQGTGGIYGYTF.

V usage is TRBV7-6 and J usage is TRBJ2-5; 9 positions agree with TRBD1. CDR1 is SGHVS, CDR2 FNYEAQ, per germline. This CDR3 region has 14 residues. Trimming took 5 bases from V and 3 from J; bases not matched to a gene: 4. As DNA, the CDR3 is TGTGCCAGCAGCCCCCGACAGGGGGAAGAGACCCAGTACTTC. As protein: CASSPRQGEETQYF.

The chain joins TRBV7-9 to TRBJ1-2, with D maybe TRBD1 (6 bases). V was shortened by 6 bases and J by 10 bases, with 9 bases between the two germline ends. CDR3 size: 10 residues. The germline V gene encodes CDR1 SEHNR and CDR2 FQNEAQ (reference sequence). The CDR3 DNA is TGTGCCAGCAGTTCAGGGGACTACACCTTC. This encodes CASSSGDYTF.

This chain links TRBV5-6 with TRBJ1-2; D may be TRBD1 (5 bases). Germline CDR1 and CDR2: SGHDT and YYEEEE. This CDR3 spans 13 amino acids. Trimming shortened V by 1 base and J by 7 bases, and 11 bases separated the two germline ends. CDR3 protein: CASSLTGTGGYTF. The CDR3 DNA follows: TGTGCCAGCAGCTTGACAGGTACTGGTGGCTACACCTTC. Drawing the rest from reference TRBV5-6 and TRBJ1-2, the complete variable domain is DAGVTQSPTHLIKTRGQQVTLRCSPKSGHDTVSWYQQALGQGPQFIFQYYEEEERQRGNFPDRFSGHQFPNYSSELNVNALLLGDSALYLCASSLTGTGGYTFGSGTRLTVV.

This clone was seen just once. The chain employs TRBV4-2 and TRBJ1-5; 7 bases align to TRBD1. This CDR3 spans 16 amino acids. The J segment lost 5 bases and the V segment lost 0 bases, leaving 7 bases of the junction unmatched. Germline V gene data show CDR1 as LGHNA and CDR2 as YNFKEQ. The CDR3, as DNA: TGTGCCAGCAGCCAAGACCCCGCCAGGGGGTATCAGCCCCAGCATTTT. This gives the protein CASSQDPARGYQPQHF.

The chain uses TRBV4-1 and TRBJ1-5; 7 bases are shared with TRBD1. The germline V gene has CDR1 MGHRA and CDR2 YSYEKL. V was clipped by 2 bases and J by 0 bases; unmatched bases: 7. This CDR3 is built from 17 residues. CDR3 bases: TGCGCCAGCAGCCAAAAAGGGACAGCGTATAGCAATCAGCCCCAGCATTTT. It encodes CASSQKGTAYSNQPQHF.

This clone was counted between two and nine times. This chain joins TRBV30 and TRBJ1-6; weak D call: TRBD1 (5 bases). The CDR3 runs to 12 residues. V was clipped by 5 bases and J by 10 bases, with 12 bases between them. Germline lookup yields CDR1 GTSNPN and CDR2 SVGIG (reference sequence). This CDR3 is CAWGDQGSPLHF. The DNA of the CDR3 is TGTGCCTGGGGGGACCAGGGATCACCCCTCCACTTT.

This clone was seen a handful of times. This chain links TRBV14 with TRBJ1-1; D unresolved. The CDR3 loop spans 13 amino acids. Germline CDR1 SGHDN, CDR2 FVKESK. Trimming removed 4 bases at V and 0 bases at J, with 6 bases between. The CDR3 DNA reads TGTGCCAGCAGCCCTACGGTGAACACTGAAGCTTTCTTT. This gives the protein CASSPTVNTEAFF.

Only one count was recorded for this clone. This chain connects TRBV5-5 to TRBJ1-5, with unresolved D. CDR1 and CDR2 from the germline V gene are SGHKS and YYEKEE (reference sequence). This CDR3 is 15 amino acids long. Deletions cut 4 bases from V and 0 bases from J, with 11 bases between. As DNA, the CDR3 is TGTGCCAGCAGCCCCCTGGGAGATAGCAATCAGCCCCAGCATTTT. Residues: CASSPLGDSNQPQHF.

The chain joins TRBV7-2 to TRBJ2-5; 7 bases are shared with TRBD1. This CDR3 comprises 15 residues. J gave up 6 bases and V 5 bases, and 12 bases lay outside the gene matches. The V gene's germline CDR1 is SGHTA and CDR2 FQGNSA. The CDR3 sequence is CASSPSDRKVKTQYF. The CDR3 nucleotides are TGTGCCAGCAGCCCATCGGACAGGAAGGTCAAGACCCAGTACTTC.

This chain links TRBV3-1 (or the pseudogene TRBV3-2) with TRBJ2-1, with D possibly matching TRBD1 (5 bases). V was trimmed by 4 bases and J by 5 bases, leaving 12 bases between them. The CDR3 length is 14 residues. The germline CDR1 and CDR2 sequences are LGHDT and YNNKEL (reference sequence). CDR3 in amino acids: CASSPHGANNEQFF. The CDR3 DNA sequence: TGTGCCAGCAGCCCCCATGGGGCCAACAATGAGCAGTTCTTC.

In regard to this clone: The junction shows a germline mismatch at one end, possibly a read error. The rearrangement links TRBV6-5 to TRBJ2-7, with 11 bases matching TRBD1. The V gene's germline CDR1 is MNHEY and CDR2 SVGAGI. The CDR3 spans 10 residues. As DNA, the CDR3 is TGTGCCAGCGGGTACGGGACAGGGGGCTTC. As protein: CASGYGTGGF.

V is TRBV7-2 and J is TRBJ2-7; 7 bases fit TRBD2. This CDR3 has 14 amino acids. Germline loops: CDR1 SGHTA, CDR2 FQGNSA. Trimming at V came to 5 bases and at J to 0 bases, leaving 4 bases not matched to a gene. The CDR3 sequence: CASSPSGVSYEQYF. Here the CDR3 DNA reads TGTGCCAGCAGCCCCAGCGGGGTCTCCTACGAGCAGTACTTC.

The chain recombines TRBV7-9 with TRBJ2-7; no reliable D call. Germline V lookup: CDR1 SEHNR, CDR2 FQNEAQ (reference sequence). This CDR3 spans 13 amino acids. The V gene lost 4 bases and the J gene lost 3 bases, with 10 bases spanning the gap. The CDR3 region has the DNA TGTGCCAGCAGCTCGACAAATCTCTACGAGCAGTACTTC. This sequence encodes CASSSTNLYEQYF.

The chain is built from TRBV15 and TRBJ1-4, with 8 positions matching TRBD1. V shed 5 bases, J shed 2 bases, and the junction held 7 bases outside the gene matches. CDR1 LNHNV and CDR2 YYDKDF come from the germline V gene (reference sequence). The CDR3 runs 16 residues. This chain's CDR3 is CATSEDREITNEKLFF. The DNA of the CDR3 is TGTGCCACCAGCGAGGACAGGGAAATTACTAATGAAAAACTGTTTTTT.

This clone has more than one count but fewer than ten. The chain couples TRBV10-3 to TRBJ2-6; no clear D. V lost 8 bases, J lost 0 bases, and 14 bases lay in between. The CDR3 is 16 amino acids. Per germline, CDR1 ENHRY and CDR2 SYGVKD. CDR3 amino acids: CAIPGPPSSGANVLTF. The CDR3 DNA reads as TGTGCCATCCCCGGCCCGCCTAGCTCTGGGGCCAACGTCCTGACTTTC.

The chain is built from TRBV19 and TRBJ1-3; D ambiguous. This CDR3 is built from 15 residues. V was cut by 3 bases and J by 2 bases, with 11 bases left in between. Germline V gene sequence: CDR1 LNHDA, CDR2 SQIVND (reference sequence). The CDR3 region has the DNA TGTGCCAGTAGTATTTCCGGGGTTCCTGGAAACACCATATATTTT. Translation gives CASSISGVPGNTIYF.

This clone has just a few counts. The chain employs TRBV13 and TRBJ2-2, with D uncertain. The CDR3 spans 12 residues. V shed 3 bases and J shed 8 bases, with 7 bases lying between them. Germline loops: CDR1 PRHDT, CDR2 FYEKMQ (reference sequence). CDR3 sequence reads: CASSFYEGELFF. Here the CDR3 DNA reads TGTGCCAGCAGCTTCTACGAAGGGGAGCTGTTTTTT.

The CDR3 sequence: CASSLSGYVSNQPQHF. CDR3 in DNA: TGTGCCAGCAGCTTATCCGGGTATGTTAGCAATCAGCCCCAGCATTTT. This chain uses TRBV7-8 with TRBJ1-5; unclear D gene. The CDR3 is 16 amino acids. V dropped 2 bases and J dropped 0 bases, with 11 bases sitting between them. Germline V CDR1 and CDR2: SGHVS, FQNEAQ.

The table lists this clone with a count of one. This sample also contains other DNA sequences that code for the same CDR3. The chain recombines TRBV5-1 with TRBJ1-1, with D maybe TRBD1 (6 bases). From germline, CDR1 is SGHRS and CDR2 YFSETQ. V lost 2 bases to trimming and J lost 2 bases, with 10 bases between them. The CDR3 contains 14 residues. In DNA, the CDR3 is TGCGCCAGCAGCTTAGACAGGCCAAACACTGAAGCTTTCTTT. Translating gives CASSLDRPNTEAFF.

The CDR3 sequence is CASSPLAGAHYEQYF. The CDR3 DNA reads as TGCGCCAGCAGCCCACTAGCGGGGGCCCACTACGAGCAGTACTTC. The gene calls are TRBV5-1 and TRBJ2-7, with 11 nucleotides matching TRBD2. CDR3 length equals 15 residues. Germline CDR1 SGHRS, CDR2 YFSETQ. The V gene end was trimmed by 4 bases and the J gene end by 3 bases; junction bases not matched to a gene: 6.

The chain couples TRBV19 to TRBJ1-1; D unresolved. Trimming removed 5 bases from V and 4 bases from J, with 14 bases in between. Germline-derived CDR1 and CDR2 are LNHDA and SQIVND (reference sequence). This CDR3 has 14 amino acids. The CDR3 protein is CASSPPRGSTEAFF. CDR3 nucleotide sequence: TGTGCCAGTAGTCCCCCCCGAGGCAGCACTGAAGCTTTCTTT.

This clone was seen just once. The CDR3 here is CASSQYAGTAYGYTF. The CDR3 region has the DNA TGCGCCAGCAGCCAGTATGCCGGGACAGCGTATGGCTACACCTTC. V usage is TRBV4-1 and J usage is TRBJ1-2; 7 bases line up with TRBD1. V lost 3 bases and J lost 5; bases outside the gene matches: 9. CDR3 length: 15 residues. Germline assignment: CDR1 MGHRA and CDR2 YSYEKL.

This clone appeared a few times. In DNA form, the CDR3 reads TGTGCCAGCAGCTCCCCATTGGGGGGGGTCTACGAGCAGTACTTC. Protein product: CASSSPLGGVYEQYF. The chain joins TRBV7-9 to TRBJ2-7, with TRBD2 matching over 7 bases. Germline V gene sequence: CDR1 SEHNR, CDR2 FQNEAQ (reference sequence). Germline trimming cut 4 bases from V and 3 bases from J; bases unmatched to any gene: 9. The CDR3 loop spans 15 amino acids.